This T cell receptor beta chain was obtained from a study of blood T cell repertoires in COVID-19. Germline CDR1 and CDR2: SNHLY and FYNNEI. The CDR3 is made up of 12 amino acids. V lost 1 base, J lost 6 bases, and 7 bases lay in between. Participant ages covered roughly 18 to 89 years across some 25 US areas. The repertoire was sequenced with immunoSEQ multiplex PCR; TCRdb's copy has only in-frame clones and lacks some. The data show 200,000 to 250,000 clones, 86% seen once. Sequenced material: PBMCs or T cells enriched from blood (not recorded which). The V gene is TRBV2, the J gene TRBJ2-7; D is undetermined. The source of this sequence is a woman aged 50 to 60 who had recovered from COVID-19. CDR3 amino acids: CASSEGSPEQYF. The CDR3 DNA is TGTGCCAGCAGTGAAGGGAGCCCCGAGCAGTACTTC.